This record concerns one T cell receptor beta chain sequence. The sample is drawn from a study of technical replicates of blood from a handful of donors. Method: immunoSEQ multiplex PCR; TCRdb's copy keeps in-frame clones and lacks some. The table has about 75,000 clones, around 97% seen once. CDR1 and CDR2 (germline): MNHNY, SVGAGI (reference sequence). Between the trimmed V and J ends, which lost 2 bases and 5 bases, there was a span of 10 bases. CDR3 size: 13 residues. The V and J genes are TRBV6-6 and TRBJ2-7; possibly TRBD2 for D (5 bases). The sequenced sample was T cells isolated from PBMCs. The source is a human donor in good health. The CDR3 loop reads CASSYRGRDEQYF. The CDR3 DNA follows: TGTGCCAGCAGTTACCGGGGTCGGGACGAGCAGTACTTC.